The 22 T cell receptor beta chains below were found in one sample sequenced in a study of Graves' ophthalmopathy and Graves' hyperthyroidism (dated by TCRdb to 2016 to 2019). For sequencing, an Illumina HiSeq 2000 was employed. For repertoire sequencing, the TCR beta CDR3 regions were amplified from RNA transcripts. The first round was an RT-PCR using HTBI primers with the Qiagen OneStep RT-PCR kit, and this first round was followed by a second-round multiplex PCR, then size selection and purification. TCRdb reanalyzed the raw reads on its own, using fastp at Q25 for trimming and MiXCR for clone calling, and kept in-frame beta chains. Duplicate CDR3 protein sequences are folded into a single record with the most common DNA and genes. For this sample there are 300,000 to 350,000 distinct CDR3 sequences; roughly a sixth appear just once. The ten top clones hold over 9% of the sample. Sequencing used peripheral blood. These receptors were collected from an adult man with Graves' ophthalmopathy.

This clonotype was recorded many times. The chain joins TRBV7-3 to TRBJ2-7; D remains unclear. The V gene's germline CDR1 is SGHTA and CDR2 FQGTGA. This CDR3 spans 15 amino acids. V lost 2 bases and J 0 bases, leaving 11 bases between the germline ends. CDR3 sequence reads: CASSLGADPSYEQYF. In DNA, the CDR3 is TGTGCCAGCAGCTTAGGTGCTGACCCCTCCTACGAGCAGTACTTC.

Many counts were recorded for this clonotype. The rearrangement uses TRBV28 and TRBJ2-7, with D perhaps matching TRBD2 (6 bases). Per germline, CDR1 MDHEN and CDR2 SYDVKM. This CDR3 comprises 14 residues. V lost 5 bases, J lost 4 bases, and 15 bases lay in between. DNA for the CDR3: TGTGCCAGCAGTCTCGGGGGTTTAGCGTACGAGCAGTACTTC. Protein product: CASSLGGLAYEQYF. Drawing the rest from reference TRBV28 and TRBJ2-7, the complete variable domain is DVKVTQSSRYLVKRTGEKVFLECVQDMDHENMFWYRQDPGLGLRLIYFSYDVKMKEKGDIPEGYSVSREKKERFSLILESASTNQTSMYLCASSLGGLAYEQYFGPGTRLTVT.

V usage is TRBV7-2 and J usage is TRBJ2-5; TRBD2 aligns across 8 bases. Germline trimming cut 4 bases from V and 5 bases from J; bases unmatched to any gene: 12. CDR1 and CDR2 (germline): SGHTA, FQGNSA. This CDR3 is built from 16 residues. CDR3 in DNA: TGTGCCAGCAGCTCGGGGGGGCTTGGGGTCCCGGAGACCCAGTACTTC. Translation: CASSSGGLGVPETQYF. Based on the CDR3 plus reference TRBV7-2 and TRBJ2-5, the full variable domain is GAGVSQSPSNKVTEKGKDVELRCDPISGHTALYWYRQSLGQGLEFLIYFQGNSAPDKSGLPSDRFSAERTGGSVSTLTIQRTQQEDSAVYLCASSSGGLGVPETQYFGPGTRLLVL.

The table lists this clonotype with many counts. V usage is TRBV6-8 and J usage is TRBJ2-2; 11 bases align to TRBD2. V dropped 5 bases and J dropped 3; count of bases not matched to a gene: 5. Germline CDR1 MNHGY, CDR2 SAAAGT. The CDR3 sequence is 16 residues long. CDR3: CASSHSGRADTGELFF. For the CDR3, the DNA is TGTGCCAGCAGTCATAGCGGGAGGGCCGACACCGGGGAGCTGTTTTTT.

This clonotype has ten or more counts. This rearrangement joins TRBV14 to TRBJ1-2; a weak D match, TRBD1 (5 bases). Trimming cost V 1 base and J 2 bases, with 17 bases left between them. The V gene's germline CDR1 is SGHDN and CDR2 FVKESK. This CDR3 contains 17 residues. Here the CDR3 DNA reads TGTGCCAGCAGCCAAGTAAGAGACAGTGAGACCAACTATGGCTACACCTTC. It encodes CASSQVRDSETNYGYTF.

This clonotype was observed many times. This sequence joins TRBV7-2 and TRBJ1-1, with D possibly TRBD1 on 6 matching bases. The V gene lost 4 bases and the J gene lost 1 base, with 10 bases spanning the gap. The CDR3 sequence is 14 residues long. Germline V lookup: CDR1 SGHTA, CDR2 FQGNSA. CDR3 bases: TGTGCCAGCAGCTGGGACAAAACGAACACTGAAGCTTTCTTT. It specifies CASSWDKTNTEAFF.

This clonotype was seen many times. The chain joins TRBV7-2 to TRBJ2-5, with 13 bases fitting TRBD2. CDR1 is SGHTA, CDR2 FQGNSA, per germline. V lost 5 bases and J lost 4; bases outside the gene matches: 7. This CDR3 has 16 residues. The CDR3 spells CASSPTTSGGRETQYF. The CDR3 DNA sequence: TGTGCCAGCAGCCCAACGACTAGCGGGGGGAGAGAGACCCAGTACTTC.

CDR3 region: CASSSNRDYEQYF. The CDR3 nucleotides are TGTGCCAGCAGCTCAAACCGGGACTACGAGCAGTACTTC. The chain uses TRBV7-8 and TRBJ2-7; the D gene is possibly TRBD2 (5 bases). V was pared by 4 bases and J by 3 bases, with 10 bases between. The CDR3 runs to 13 residues. The germline gives CDR1 SGHVS, CDR2 FQNEAQ.

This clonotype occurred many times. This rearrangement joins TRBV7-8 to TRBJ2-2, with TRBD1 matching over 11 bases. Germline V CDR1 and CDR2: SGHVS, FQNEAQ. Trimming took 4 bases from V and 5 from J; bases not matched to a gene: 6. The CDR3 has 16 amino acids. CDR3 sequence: CASSSGTGGNTGELFF. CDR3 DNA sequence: TGTGCCAGCAGCTCCGGGACAGGGGGAAATACCGGGGAGCTGTTTTTT.

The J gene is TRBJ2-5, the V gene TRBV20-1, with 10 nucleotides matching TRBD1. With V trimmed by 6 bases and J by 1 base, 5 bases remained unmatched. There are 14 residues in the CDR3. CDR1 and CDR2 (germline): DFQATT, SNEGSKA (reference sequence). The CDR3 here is CSAQGQGGQETQYF. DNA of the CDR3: TGCAGTGCCCAAGGACAGGGGGGCCAAGAGACCCAGTACTTC.

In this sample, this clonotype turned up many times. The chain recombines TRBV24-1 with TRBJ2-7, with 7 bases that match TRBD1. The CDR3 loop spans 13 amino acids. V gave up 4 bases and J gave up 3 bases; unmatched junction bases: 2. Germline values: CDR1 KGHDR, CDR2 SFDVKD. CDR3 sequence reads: CATSEAGGYEQYF. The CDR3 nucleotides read TGTGCCACCAGTGAGGCAGGGGGCTACGAGCAGTACTTC.

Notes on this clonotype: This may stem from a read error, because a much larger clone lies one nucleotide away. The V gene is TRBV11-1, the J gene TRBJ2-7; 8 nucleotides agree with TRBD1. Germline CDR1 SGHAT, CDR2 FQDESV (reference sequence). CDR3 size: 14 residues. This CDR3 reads CASSGRTGLYGQYF. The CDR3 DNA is TGTGCCAGCAGCGGACGGACAGGGTTGTACGGGCAGTACTTC.

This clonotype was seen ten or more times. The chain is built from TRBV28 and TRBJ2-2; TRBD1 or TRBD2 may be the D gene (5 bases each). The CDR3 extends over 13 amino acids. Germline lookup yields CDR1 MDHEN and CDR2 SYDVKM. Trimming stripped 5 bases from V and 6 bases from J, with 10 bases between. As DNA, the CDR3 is TGTGCCAGCAGTAAGAGGGGTTCCGGGGAGCTGTTTTTT. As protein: CASSKRGSGELFF.

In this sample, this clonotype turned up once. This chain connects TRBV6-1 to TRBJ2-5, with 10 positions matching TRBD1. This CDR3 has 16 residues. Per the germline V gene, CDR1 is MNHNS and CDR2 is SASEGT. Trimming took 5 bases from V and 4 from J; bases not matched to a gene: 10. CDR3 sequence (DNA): TGTGCCAGCAGTCCCCGACAGGGGGCTAAATTAGAGACCCAGTACTTC. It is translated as CASSPRQGAKLETQYF.

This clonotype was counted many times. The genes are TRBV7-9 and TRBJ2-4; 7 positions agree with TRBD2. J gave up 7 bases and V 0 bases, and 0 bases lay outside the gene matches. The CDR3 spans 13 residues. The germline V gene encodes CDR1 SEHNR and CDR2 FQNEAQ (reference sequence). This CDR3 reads CASSLAGGNIQYF. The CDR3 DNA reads TGTGCCAGCAGCTTAGCGGGAGGGAACATTCAGTACTTC. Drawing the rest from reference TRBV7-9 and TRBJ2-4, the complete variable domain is DTGVSQNPRHKITKRGQNVTFRCDPISEHNRLYWYRQTLGQGPEFLTYFQNEAQLEKSRLLSDRFSAERPKGSFSTLEIQRTEQGDSAMYLCASSLAGGNIQYFGAGTRLSVL.

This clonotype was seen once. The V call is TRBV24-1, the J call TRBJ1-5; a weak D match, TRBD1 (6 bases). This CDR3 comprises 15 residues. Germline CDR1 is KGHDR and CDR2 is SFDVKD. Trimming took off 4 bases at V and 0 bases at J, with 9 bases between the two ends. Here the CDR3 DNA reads TGTGCCACCAGTGACCAGGACAGTAGCAATCAGCCCCAGCATTTT. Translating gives CATSDQDSSNQPQHF.

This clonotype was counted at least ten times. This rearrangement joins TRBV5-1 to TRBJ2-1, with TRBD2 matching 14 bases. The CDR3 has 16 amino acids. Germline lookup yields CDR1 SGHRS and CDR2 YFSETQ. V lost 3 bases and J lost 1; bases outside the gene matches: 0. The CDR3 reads CASSWTSGGSYNEQFF. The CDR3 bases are TGCGCCAGCAGCTGGACTAGCGGGGGGTCCTACAATGAGCAGTTCTTC.

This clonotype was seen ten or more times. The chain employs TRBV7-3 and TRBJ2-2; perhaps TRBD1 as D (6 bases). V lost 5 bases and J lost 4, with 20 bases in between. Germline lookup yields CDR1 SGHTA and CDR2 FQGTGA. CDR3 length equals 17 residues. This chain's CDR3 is CASSPQGPGAGTGELFF. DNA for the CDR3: TGTGCCAGCAGCCCCCAGGGGCCAGGGGCGGGCACCGGGGAGCTGTTTTTT.

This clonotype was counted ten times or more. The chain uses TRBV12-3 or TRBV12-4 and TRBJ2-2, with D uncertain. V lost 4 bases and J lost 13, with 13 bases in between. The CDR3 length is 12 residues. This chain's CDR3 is CASSSTVGRLFF. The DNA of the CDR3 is TGTGCCAGCAGTTCGACCGTCGGACGGCTGTTTTTT.

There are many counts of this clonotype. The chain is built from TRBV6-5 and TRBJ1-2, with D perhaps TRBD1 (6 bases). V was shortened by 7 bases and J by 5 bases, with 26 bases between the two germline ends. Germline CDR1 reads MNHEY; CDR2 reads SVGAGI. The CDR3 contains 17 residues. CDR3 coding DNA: TGTGCCAGCATTTTCGGTGACGTACAGGGCCTCGCGTATGGCTACACCTTC. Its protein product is CASIFGDVQGLAYGYTF.

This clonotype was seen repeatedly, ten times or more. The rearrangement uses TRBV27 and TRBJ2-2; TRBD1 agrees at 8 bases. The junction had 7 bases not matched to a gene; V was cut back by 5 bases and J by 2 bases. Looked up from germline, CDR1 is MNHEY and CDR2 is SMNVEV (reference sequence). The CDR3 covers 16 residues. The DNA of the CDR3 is TGTGCCAGCAGTCAGGGGGCGCCCTTAAACACCGGGGAGCTGTTTTTT. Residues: CASSQGAPLNTGELFF.

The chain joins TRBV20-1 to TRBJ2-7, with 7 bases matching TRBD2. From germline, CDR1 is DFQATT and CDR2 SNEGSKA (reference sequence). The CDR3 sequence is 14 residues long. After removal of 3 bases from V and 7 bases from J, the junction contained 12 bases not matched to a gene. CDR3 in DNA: TGCAGTGCTAGGCCCGGACTAGGCCGTCGGGAGCAGTACTTC. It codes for CSARPGLGRREQYF.